The clone carrying this T cell receptor (beta chain) has a count of ten or more. The time point denotes: persistent/refractory GD, antithyroid drugs over 5 years with positive TRAb. RNA from PBMCs was the source of the TCR library. Trimming cost V 2 bases and J 0 bases, with 2 bases left between them. In germline, CDR1 is SGHAT, CDR2 FQNNGV. The CDR3 runs to 14 residues. The data were obtained in a study of regulatory T cells in long-lasting Graves disease. The authors built TCR beta libraries using iRepertoire HTBI primers and Arm-PCR of CDR3 regions. TCRdb analysed the multiplex PCR reads with MiXCR anew, one entry per CDR3 protein. The table has approximately 400,000 distinct CDR3 sequences, 23% seen once.

V gene TRBV11-2 combines with J gene TRBJ1-6; D is ambiguous. The receptor comes from a woman between 35 and 50 years old with Graves disease. Sequences were derived from peripheral blood mononuclear cells (PBMCs), sampled when the disease was refractory, from a patient treated with antithyroid drugs. CDR3 protein: CASSLSSYNSPLHF. In DNA, the CDR3 is TGTGCCAGCAGCTTAAGCTCCTATAATTCACCCCTCCACTTT.